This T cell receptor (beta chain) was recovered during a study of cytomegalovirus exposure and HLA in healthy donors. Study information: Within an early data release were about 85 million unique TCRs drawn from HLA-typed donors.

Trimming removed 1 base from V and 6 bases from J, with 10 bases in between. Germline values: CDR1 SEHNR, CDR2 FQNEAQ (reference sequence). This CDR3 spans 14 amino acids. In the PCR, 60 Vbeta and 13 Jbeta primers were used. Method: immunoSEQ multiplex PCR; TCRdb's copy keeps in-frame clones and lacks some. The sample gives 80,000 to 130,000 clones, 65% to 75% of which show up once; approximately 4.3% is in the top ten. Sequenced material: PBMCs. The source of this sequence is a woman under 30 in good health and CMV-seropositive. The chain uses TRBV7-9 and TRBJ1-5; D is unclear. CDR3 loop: CASSLDGVGQPQHF. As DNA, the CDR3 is TGTGCCAGCAGCTTAGACGGGGTAGGTCAGCCCCAGCATTTT.